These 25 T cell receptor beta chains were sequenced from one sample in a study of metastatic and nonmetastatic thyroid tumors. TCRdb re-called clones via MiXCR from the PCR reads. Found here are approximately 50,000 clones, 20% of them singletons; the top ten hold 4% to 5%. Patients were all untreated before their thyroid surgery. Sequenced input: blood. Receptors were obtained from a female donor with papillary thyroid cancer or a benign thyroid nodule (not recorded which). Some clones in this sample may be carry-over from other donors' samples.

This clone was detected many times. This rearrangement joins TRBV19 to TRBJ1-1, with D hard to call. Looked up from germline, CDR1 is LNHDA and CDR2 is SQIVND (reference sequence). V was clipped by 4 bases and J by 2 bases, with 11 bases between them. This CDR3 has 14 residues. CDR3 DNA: TGTGCCAGTAGTACAGCCAACTTCAACACTGAAGCTTTCTTT. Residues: CASSTANFNTEAFF.

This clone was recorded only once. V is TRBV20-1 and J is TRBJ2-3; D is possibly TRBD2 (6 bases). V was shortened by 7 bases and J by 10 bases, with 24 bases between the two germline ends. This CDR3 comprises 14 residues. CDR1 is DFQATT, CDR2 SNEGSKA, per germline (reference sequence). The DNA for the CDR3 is TGCAGTGGGCTCCTAGGGACTCAGCAGGAGTCGCAGTATTTT. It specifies CSGLLGTQQESQYF.

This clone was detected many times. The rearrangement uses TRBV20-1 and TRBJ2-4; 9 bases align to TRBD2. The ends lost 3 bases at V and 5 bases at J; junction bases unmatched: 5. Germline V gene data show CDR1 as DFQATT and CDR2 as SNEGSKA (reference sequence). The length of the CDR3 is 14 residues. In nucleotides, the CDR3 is TGCAGTGCTAGGCGCGGGAGGGCCCAAAACATTCAGTACTTC. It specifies CSARRGRAQNIQYF.

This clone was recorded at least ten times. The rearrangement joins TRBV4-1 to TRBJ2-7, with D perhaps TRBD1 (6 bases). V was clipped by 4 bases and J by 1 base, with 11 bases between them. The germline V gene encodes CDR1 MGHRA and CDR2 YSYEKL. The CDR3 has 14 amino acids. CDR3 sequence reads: CASSLRDTSYEQYF. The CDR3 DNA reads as TGCGCCAGCAGCCTCCGGGACACATCCTACGAGCAGTACTTC.

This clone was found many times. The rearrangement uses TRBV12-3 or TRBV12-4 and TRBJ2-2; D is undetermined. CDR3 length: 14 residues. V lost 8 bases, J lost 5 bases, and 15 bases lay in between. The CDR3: CASLEVGSTGELFF. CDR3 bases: TGTGCCAGCTTAGAAGTGGGAAGTACCGGGGAGCTGTTTTTT.

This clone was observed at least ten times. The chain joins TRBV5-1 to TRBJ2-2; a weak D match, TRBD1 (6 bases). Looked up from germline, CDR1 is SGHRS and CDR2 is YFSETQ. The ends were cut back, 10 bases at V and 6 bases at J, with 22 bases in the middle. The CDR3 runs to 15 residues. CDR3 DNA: TGCGCCTCCACTGCAGGACAGTTTATTCCCGGGGAGCTGTTTTTT. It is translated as CASTAGQFIPGELFF.

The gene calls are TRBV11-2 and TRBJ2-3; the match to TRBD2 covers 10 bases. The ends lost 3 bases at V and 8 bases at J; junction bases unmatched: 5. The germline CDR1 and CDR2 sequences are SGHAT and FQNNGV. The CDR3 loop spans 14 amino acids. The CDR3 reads CASSFRLAGGTQYF. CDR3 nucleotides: TGTGCCAGCAGCTTCCGACTAGCGGGCGGTACGCAGTATTTT.

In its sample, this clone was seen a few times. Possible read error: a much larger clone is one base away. The CDR3 is CATSHTWELFF. CDR3 nucleotides: TGCGCCACTTCGCACACCTGGGAGCTGTTTTTT. The gene calls are TRBV10-1 and TRBJ2-2, with unresolved D. This CDR3 is built from 11 residues. Germline assignment: CDR1 WNHNN and CDR2 SYGVQD (reference sequence).

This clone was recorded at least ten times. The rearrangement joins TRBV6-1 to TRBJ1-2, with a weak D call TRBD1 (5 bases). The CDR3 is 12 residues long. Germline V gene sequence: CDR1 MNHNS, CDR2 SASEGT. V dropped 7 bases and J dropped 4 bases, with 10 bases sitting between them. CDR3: CASTAGTYGYTF. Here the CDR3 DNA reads TGTGCCAGCACTGCGGGGACCTATGGCTACACCTTC.

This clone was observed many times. The CDR3 bases are TGTGCCAGCAGTTACTCGACGGGGCAAGAGACCCAGTACTTC. This encodes CASSYSTGQETQYF. This chain links TRBV6-5 with TRBJ2-5; TRBD2 might be the D (5 bases). This CDR3 contains 14 residues. V was pared by 0 bases and J by 2 bases, with 7 bases between. Germline V gives CDR1 MNHEY, CDR2 SVGAGI.

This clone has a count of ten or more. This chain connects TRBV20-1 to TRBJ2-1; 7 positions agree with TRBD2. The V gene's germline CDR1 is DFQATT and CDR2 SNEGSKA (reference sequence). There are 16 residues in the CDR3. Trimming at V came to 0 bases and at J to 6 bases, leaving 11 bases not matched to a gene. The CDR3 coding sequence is TGCAGTGCTAGAGATCCCGCGACTAGCTCGGGCAATGAGCAGTTCTTC. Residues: CSARDPATSSGNEQFF.

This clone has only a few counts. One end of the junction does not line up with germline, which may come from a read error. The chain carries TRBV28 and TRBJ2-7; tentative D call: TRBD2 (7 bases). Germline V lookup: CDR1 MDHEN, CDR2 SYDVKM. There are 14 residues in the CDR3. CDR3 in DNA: TGTGCCAGCAGACCCACCGGGGGGCAGGTCGAGCAGTACTTT. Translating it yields CASRPTGGQVEQYF.

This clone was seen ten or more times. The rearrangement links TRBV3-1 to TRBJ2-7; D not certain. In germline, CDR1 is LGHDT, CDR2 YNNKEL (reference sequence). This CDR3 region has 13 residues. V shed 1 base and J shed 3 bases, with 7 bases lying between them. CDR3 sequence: CASSQGARYEQYF. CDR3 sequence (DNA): TGTGCCAGCAGCCAAGGGGCTCGCTACGAGCAGTACTTC.

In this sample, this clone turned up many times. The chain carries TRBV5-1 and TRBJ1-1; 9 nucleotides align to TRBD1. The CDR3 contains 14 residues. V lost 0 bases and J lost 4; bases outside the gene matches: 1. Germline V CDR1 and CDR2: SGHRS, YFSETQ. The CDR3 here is CASSLGTGATEAFF. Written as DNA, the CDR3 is TGCGCCAGCAGCTTGGGGACAGGGGCCACTGAAGCTTTCTTT.

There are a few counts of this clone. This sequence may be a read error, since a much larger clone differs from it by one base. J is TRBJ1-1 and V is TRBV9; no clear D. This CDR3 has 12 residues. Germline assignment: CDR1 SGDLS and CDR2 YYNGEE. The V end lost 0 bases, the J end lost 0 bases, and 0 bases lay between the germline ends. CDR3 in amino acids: CASSVVNTEAFF. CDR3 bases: TGTGCCAGCAGCGTAGTGAACACTGAAGCTTTCTTT. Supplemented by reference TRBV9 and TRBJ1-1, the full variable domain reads DSGVTQTPKHLITATGQRVTLRCSPRSGDLSVYWYQQSLDQGLQFLIQYYNGEERAKGNILERFSAQQFPDLHSELNLSSLELGDSALYFCASSVVNTEAFFGQGTRLTVV.

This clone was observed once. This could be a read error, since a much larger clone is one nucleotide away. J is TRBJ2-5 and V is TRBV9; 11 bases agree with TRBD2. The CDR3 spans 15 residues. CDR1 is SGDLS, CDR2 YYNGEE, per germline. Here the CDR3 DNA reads TGTGCCAGCAGAGTAGGGGGACTAGCGGAAGAGACCCAGTACTTC. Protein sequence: CASRVGGLAEETQYF.

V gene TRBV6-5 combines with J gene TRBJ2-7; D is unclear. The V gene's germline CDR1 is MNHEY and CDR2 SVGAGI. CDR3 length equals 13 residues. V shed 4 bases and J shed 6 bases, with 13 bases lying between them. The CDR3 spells CASSSSSEFEQYF. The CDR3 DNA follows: TGTGCCAGCAGTTCCTCGTCAGAATTCGAGCAGTACTTC.

The CDR3 DNA is TGTGCCAGCAGCCCAAGGACAGCTTATAGCTCCTATAATTCACCCCTCCACTTT. Encoded protein: CASSPRTAYSSYNSPLHF. This chain connects TRBV3-1 to TRBJ1-6; D is perhaps TRBD1 (6 bases). The CDR3 is 18 residues long. Trimming cost V 4 bases and J 0 bases, with 16 bases left between them. Looked up from germline, CDR1 is LGHDT and CDR2 is YNNKEL (reference sequence). The full variable domain, in which reference TRBV3-1 and TRBJ1-6 provide the parts outside the CDR3, is DTAVSQTPKYLVTQMGNDKSIKCEQNLGHDTMYWYKQDSKKFLKIMFSYNNKELIINETVPNRFSPKSPDKAHLNLHINSLELGDSAVYFCASSPRTAYSSYNSPLHFGNGTRLTVT.

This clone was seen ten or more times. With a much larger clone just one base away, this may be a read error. In DNA, the CDR3 is TGTGCCACCAGCAGGATAGACGGGGGGAGTCAGCCCCAGCATTTT. This encodes CATSRIDGGSQPQHF. This rearrangement joins TRBV15 to TRBJ1-5, with D possibly TRBD1 on 5 matching bases. This CDR3 is 15 amino acids long. CDR1 and CDR2 from the germline V gene are LNHNV and YYDKDF (reference sequence). Deletions cut 3 bases from V and 6 bases from J, with 15 bases between. The variable domain in full, completed from reference TRBV15 and TRBJ1-5, reads DAMVIQNPRYQVTQFGKPVTLSCSQTLNHNVMYWYQQKSSQAPKLLFHYYDKDFNNEADTPDNFQSRRPNTSFCFLDIRSPGLGDTAMYLCATSRIDGGSQPQHFGDGTRLSIL.

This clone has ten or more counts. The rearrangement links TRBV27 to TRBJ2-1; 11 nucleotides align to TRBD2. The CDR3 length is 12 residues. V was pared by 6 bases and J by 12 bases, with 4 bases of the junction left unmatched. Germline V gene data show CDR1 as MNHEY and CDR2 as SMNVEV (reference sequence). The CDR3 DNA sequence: TGTGCCAGCAGACCAACTAGCGGGAGGCAGTTCTTC. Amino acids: CASRPTSGRQFF.

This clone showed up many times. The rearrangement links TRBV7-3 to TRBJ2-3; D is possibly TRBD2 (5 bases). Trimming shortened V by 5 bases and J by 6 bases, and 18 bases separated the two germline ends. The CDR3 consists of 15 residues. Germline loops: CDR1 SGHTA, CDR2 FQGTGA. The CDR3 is CASSQAVLPGDTQYF. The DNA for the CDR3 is TGTGCCAGCAGCCAAGCGGTCCTTCCTGGGGATACGCAGTATTTT. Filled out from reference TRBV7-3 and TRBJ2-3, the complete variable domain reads GAGVSQTPSNKVTEKGKYVELRCDPISGHTALYWYRQSLGQGPEFLIYFQGTGAADDSGLPNDRFFAVRPEGSVSTLKIQRTERGDSAVYLCASSQAVLPGDTQYFGPGTRLTVL.

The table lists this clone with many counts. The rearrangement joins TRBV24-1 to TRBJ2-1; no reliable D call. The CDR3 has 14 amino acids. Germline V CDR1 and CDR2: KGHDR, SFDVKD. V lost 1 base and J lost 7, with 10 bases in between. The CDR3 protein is CATSDFGLGNEQFF. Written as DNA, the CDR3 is TGTGCCACCAGTGATTTCGGGCTAGGTAATGAGCAGTTCTTC.

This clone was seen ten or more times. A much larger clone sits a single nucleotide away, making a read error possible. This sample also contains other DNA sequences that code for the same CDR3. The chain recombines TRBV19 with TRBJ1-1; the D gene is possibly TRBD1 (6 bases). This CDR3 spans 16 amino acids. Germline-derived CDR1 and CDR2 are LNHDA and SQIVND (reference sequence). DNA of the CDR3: TGTGCCAGCCAAAGGGGGGGGACCTTAATGAACACTGAAGCTTTTTTT. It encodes CASQRGGTLMNTEAFF.

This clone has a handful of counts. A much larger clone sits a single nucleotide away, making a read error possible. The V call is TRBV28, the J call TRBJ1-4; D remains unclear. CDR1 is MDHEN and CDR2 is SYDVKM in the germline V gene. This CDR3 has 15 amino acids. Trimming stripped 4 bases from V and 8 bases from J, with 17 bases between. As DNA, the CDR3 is TGTGCCAGCAGTTATGCTGACGGGTCAGAGGAAAAACTGTTTTTT. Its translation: CASSYADGSEEKLFF.

The CDR3 is CASSLASGLLEQFF. The CDR3 coding sequence is TGCGCCAGCAGCTTGGCGTCGGGATTGCTCGAGCAGTTCTTC. The rearrangement uses TRBV5-1 and TRBJ2-1; possibly TRBD2 for D (5 bases). The CDR3 contains 14 residues. The V and J ends lost 0 bases and 10 bases respectively, with 14 bases between them. The germline CDR1 and CDR2 sequences are SGHRS and YFSETQ.